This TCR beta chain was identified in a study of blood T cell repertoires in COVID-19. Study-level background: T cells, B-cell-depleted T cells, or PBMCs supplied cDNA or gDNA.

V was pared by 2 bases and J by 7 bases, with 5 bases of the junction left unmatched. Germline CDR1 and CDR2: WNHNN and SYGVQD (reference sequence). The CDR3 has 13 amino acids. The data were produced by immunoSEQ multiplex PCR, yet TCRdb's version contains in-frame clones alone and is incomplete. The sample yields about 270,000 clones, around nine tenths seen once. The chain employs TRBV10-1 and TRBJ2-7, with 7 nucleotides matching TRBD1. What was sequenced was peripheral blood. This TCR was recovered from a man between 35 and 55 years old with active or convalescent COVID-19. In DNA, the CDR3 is TGCGCCAGCAGTGAGGGGGCACAGGGGGAGCAGTACTTC. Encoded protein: CASSEGAQGEQYF.